This is a list of T cell receptor beta chains from one sample in a study of T cell responses to AZD1222 COVID-19 vaccine. Profiled with immunoSEQ multiplex PCR; TCRdb holds only in-frame clones, not every one. The sample yields under 95,000 clones, around 88% seen once. The source material was peripheral blood, sampled 28 days after the second AZD1222 dose. These receptors were obtained from an adult who received the AZD1222 COVID-19 vaccine. Both conserved end residues are part of each CDR3. The order of the fields is clone size, J gene, V gene, CDR3 length, D gene, CDR3 protein, CDR3 DNA. D genes are given only for firm matches. Rows may omit the clone size; those that give it use once, few, many or a size class.

abundance: -
j_gene: TRBJ1-2
v_gene: TRBV19
len: 14
d_gene: -
CDR3aa: CASILAGGDYGYTF
CDR3nt: TGTGCCAGTATCCTGGCCGGGGGAGACTATGGCTACACCTTC

abundance: -
j_gene: TRBJ1-4
v_gene: TRBV9
len: 14
d_gene: -
CDR3aa: CASSVSGGSEKLFF
CDR3nt: TGTGCCAGCAGCGTTAGTGGTGGGAGTGAAAAACTGTTTTTT

abundance: -
j_gene: TRBJ2-7
v_gene: TRBV18
len: 13
d_gene: -
CDR3aa: CASSPRREYEQYF
CDR3nt: TGTGCCAGCTCACCACGTCGAGAGTACGAGCAGTACTTC

abundance: once
j_gene: TRBJ2-1
v_gene: TRBV28
len: 11
d_gene: TRBD2
CDR3aa: CAVAGSGEQFF
CDR3nt: TGTGCCGTAGCGGGGTCGGGTGAGCAGTTCTTC

abundance: few
j_gene: TRBJ2-7
v_gene: TRBV7-9
len: 17
d_gene: TRBD2
CDR3aa: CASSLGPSGGTSYEQYF
CDR3nt: TGTGCCAGCAGCTTAGGGCCTAGCGGGGGGACCTCCTACGAGCAGTACTTC

abundance: -
j_gene: TRBJ1-2
v_gene: TRBV7-2
len: 14
d_gene: TRBD1
CDR3aa: CASSSTGARGGYTF
CDR3nt: TGTGCCAGCAGCTCAACAGGGGCGCGGGGCGGCTACACCTTC

abundance: -
j_gene: TRBJ2-7
v_gene: TRBV18
len: 15
d_gene: -
CDR3aa: CASSPQGLDNYEQYF
CDR3nt: TGTGCCAGCTCACCTCAAGGGTTAGACAATTACGAGCAGTACTTC

abundance: -
j_gene: TRBJ2-4
v_gene: TRBV6-5
len: 14
d_gene: -
CDR3aa: CASSYSGPRNIQYF
CDR3nt: TGTGCCAGCAGTTACTCGGGGCCCCGGAACATTCAGTACTTC

abundance: -
j_gene: TRBJ1-5
v_gene: TRBV6-5
len: 12
d_gene: -
CDR3aa: CAGWDGGQPQHF
CDR3nt: TGTGCCGGCTGGGACGGCGGACAGCCCCAGCATTTT

abundance: -
j_gene: TRBJ1-5
v_gene: TRBV6-5
len: 15
d_gene: -
CDR3aa: CASSYAARVGQPQHF
CDR3nt: TGTGCCAGCAGTTACGCTGCCAGGGTGGGACAGCCCCAGCATTTT

abundance: few
j_gene: TRBJ2-2
v_gene: TRBV6-5
len: 16
d_gene: -
CDR3aa: CASSYSARSSTGELFF
CDR3nt: TGTGCCAGCAGTTACTCAGCTCGATCTTCCACCGGGGAGCTGTTTTTT

abundance: once
j_gene: TRBJ2-7
v_gene: TRBV10-3
len: 15
d_gene: -
CDR3aa: CATLGPGTRTYEQYF
CDR3nt: TGTGCCACCCTCGGCCCCGGGACTCGTACCTACGAGCAGTACTTC

abundance: -
j_gene: TRBJ2-2
v_gene: TRBV2
len: 16
d_gene: -
CDR3aa: CASSGGWDNWTGELFF
CDR3nt: TGTGCCAGCAGTGGGGGGTGGGACAATTGGACCGGGGAGCTGTTTTTT

abundance: -
j_gene: TRBJ1-2
v_gene: TRBV24-1
len: 15
d_gene: TRBD1
CDR3aa: CATSDPGQGGYGYTF
CDR3nt: TGTGCCACCAGTGATCCGGGACAGGGGGGATATGGCTACACCTTC

abundance: -
j_gene: TRBJ2-2
v_gene: TRBV5-1
len: 14
d_gene: -
CDR3aa: CASSPGGVGGELFF
CDR3nt: TGCGCCAGCAGCCCCGGAGGGGTGGGCGGGGAGCTGTTTTTT

abundance: -
j_gene: TRBJ2-1
v_gene: TRBV7-2
len: 15
d_gene: TRBD2
CDR3aa: CASSQRSGGQGEQFF
CDR3nt: TGTGCCAGCAGCCAGAGGAGCGGGGGGCAGGGTGAGCAGTTCTTC

abundance: -
j_gene: TRBJ2-3
v_gene: TRBV7-3
len: 13
d_gene: -
CDR3aa: CASSYRGTDTQYF
CDR3nt: TGTGCCAGCAGTTACAGGGGCACAGATACGCAGTATTTT

abundance: -
j_gene: TRBJ1-2
v_gene: TRBV4-3
len: 14
d_gene: -
CDR3aa: CASSQDTGGYGYTF
CDR3nt: TGCGCCAGCAGCCAAGATACGGGGGGCTATGGCTACACCTTC

abundance: -
j_gene: TRBJ2-7
v_gene: TRBV15
len: 15
d_gene: -
CDR3aa: CATSRVARAVDEQYF
CDR3nt: TGTGCCACCAGCAGAGTTGCCCGGGCAGTGGACGAGCAGTACTTC

abundance: once
j_gene: TRBJ2-1
v_gene: TRBV5-4
len: 16
d_gene: -
CDR3aa: CASSTPQGQGHNEQFF
CDR3nt: TGTGCCAGCAGCACCCCGCAGGGGCAGGGGCACAATGAGCAGTTCTTC

abundance: once
j_gene: TRBJ2-5
v_gene: TRBV19
len: 16
d_gene: TRBD1
CDR3aa: CASRESGQGIGETQYF
CDR3nt: TGTGCCAGTAGGGAGTCGGGACAGGGGATCGGAGAGACCCAGTACTTC

abundance: -
j_gene: TRBJ2-5
v_gene: TRBV7-2
len: 15
d_gene: -
CDR3aa: CASSLTKHHQETQYF
CDR3nt: TGTGCCAGCAGCTTAACCAAACACCATCAAGAGACCCAGTACTTC

abundance: -
j_gene: TRBJ1-1
v_gene: TRBV18
len: 14
d_gene: TRBD1
CDR3aa: CASSPDRAYTEAFF
CDR3nt: TGTGCCAGCTCACCAGACAGGGCTTACACTGAAGCTTTCTTT

abundance: -
j_gene: TRBJ2-5
v_gene: TRBV4-3
len: 14
d_gene: -
CDR3aa: CASSQEQNQETQYF
CDR3nt: TGCGCCAGCAGCCAAGAGCAGAACCAAGAGACCCAGTACTTC

abundance: -
j_gene: TRBJ2-3
v_gene: TRBV7-3
len: 15
d_gene: -
CDR3aa: CASSLRGAPTDTQYF
CDR3nt: TGTGCCAGCAGCTTGCGAGGGGCCCCCACAGATACGCAGTATTTT

abundance: -
j_gene: TRBJ1-5
v_gene: TRBV15
len: 13
d_gene: -
CDR3aa: CATSGRVDQPQHF
CDR3nt: TGTGCCACCAGCGGCAGGGTAGATCAGCCCCAGCATTTT

abundance: -
j_gene: TRBJ2-2
v_gene: TRBV19
len: 16
d_gene: -
CDR3aa: CASSIAPGFGTGELFF
CDR3nt: TGTGCCAGTAGTATAGCGCCAGGGTTTGGCACCGGGGAGCTGTTTTTT

abundance: few
j_gene: TRBJ1-5
v_gene: TRBV2
len: 12
d_gene: -
CDR3aa: CASQTVNQPQHF
CDR3nt: TGTGCCAGCCAGACAGTCAATCAGCCCCAGCATTTT

abundance: -
j_gene: TRBJ1-2
v_gene: TRBV25-1
len: 15
d_gene: TRBD1
CDR3aa: CASSEYGYRGQGYTF
CDR3nt: TGTGCCAGCAGTGAATACGGGTACAGGGGGCAAGGCTACACCTTC

abundance: -
j_gene: TRBJ2-1
v_gene: TRBV4-3
len: 12
d_gene: -
CDR3aa: CASSPPAGRLFF
CDR3nt: TGCGCCAGCAGCCCCCCGGCGGGACGGCTGTTCTTC

abundance: -
j_gene: TRBJ1-1
v_gene: TRBV18
len: 12
d_gene: -
CDR3aa: CASSAANTEAFF
CDR3nt: TGTGCCAGCTCAGCAGCGAACACTGAAGCTTTCTTT

abundance: -
j_gene: TRBJ2-7
v_gene: TRBV5-1
len: 14
d_gene: -
CDR3aa: CASSLGQTANEQYF
CDR3nt: TGCGCCAGCAGCTTGGGACAAACGGCGAACGAGCAGTACTTC

abundance: -
j_gene: TRBJ1-5
v_gene: TRBV2
len: 14
d_gene: -
CDR3aa: CASSQQGGGQPQHF
CDR3nt: TGTGCCAGCAGCCAACAAGGGGGTGGGCAGCCCCAGCATTTT

abundance: -
j_gene: TRBJ2-3
v_gene: TRBV5-6
len: 11
d_gene: -
CDR3aa: CASSLYREQYF
CDR3nt: TGTGCCAGCAGCTTATACCGGGAGCAGTATTTT

abundance: -
j_gene: TRBJ2-1
v_gene: TRBV9
len: 16
d_gene: TRBD1
CDR3aa: CASSSPDRVSYNEQFF
CDR3nt: TGTGCCAGCAGCTCACCGGACAGGGTCTCCTACAATGAGCAGTTCTTC

abundance: -
j_gene: TRBJ1-6
v_gene: TRBV7-5
len: 12
d_gene: -
CDR3aa: CARTFSNGALHF
CDR3nt: TGTGCCAGAACCTTCTCCAATGGGGCCCTCCACTTT

abundance: -
j_gene: TRBJ1-2
v_gene: TRBV2
len: 13
d_gene: TRBD1
CDR3aa: CATLWTGEEGYTF
CDR3nt: TGTGCCACCCTCTGGACAGGGGAGGAGGGCTACACCTTC

abundance: -
j_gene: TRBJ1-2
v_gene: TRBV27
len: 16
d_gene: -
CDR3aa: CASSLWEGGLSYGYTF
CDR3nt: TGTGCCAGCAGCCTATGGGAGGGCGGCCTTAGCTATGGCTACACCTTC

abundance: -
j_gene: TRBJ1-1
v_gene: TRBV11-2
len: 16
d_gene: -
CDR3aa: CASRPSFGGTYTEAFF
CDR3nt: TGTGCCAGCAGACCATCCTTCGGGGGGACGTACACTGAAGCTTTCTTT

abundance: -
j_gene: TRBJ2-2
v_gene: TRBV5-1
len: 15
d_gene: -
CDR3aa: CASSLTGTNTGELFF
CDR3nt: TGCGCCAGCAGCCTCACAGGGACGAACACCGGGGAGCTGTTTTTT

abundance: -
j_gene: TRBJ2-3
v_gene: TRBV19
len: 17
d_gene: TRBD2
CDR3aa: CASSPSRVAGGTDTQYF
CDR3nt: TGTGCCAGTAGTCCCTCTAGGGTAGCGGGGGGCACAGATACGCAGTATTTT

abundance: -
j_gene: TRBJ1-3
v_gene: TRBV5-4
len: 15
d_gene: -
CDR3aa: CASSLGGFSGNTIYF
CDR3nt: TGTGCCAGCAGCTTGGGGGGGTTCTCTGGAAACACCATATATTTT

abundance: -
j_gene: TRBJ1-1
v_gene: TRBV19
len: 14
d_gene: TRBD1
CDR3aa: CASSIDRVASVAFF
CDR3nt: TGTGCCAGTAGTATTGACAGGGTGGCATCGGTAGCTTTCTTT

abundance: -
j_gene: TRBJ1-3
v_gene: TRBV9
len: 17
d_gene: -
CDR3aa: CASSVWDSGDSGNTIYF
CDR3nt: TGTGCCAGCAGCGTATGGGATTCGGGGGACTCTGGAAACACCATATATTTT